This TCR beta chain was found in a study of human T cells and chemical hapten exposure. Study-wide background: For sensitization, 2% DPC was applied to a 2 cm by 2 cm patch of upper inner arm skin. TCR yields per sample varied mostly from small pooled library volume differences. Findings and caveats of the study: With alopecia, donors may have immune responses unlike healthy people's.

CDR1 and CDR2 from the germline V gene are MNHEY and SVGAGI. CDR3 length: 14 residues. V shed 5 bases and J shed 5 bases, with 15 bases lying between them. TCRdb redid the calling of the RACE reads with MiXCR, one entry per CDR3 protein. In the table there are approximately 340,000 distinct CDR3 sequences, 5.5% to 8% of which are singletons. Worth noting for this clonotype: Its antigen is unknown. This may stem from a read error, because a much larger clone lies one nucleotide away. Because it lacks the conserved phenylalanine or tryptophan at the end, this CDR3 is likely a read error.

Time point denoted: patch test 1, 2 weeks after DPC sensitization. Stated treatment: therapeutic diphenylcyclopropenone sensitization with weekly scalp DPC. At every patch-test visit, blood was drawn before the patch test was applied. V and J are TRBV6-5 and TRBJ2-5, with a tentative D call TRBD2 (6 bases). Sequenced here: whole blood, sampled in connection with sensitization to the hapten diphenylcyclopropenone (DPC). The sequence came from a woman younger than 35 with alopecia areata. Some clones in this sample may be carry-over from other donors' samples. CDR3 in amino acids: CASSPRDGEETQYY. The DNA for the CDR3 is TGTGCCAGCAGTCCGCGGGACGGGGAGGAGACCCAGTACTAC.